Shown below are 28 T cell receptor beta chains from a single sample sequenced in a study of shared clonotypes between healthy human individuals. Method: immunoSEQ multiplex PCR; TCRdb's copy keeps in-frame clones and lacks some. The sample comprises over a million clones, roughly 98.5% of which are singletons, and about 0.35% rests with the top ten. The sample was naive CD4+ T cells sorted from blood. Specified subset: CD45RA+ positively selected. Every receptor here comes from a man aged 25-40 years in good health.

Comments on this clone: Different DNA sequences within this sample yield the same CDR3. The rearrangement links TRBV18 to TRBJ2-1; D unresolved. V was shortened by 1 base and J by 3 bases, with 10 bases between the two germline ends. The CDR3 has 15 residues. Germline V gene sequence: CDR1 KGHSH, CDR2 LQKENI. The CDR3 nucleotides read TGTGCCAGCTCACCACAGGGTTATGGCTACAATGAGCAGTTCTTC. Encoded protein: CASSPQGYGYNEQFF.

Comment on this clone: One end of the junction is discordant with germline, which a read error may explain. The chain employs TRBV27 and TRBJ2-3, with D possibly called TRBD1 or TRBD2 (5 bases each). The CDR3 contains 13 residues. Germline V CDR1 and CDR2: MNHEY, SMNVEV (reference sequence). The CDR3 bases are TGTGCCAGCAGTTTATCTGCCTTGGGACCCGAGGCTTTT. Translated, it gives CASSLSALGPEAF.

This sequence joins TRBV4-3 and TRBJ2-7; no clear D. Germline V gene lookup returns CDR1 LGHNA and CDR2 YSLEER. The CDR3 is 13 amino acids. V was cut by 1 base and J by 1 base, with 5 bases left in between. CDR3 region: CASSQGRSYEQYF. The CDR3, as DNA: TGCGCCAGCAGCCAAGGACGGTCCTACGAGCAGTACTTC.

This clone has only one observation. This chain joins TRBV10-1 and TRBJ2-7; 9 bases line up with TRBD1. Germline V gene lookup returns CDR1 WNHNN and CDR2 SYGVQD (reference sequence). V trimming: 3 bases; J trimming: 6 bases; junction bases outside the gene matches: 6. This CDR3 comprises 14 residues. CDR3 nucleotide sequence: TGCGCCAGCAGTGAAGGACAGGGGCTTTCCGAGCAGTACTTC. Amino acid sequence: CASSEGQGLSEQYF.

The CDR3 loop reads CASSVAGTSGNTIYF. For the CDR3, the DNA is TGTGCCAGCAGCGTGGCAGGCACCTCTGGAAACACCATATATTTT. The rearrangement links TRBV9 to TRBJ1-3; D is undetermined. The CDR3 has 15 amino acids. Germline CDR1 SGDLS, CDR2 YYNGEE. The V and J ends lost 2 bases and 0 bases respectively, with 9 bases between them.

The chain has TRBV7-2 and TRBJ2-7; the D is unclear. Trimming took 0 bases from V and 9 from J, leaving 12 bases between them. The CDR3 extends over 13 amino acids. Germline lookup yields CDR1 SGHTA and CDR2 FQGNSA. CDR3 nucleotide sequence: TGTGCCAGCAGCTTAGCCGGCAGTATTGGGCAGTACTTC. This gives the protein CASSLAGSIGQYF.

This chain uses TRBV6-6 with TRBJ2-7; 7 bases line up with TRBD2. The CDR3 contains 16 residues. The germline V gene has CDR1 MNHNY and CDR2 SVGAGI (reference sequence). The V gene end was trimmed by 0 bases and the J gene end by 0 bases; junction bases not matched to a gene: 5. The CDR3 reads CASSYSGGANSYEQYF. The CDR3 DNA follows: TGTGCCAGCAGTTACTCGGGAGGGGCCAACTCCTACGAGCAGTACTTC.

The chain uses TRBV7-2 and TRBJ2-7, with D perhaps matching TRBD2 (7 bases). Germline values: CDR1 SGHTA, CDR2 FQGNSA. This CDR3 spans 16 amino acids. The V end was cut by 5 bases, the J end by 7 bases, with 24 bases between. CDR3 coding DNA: TGTGCCAGCAGCCCCATAAGGGGGGCGGGAGTGGGGGAGCAGTACTTC. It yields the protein CASSPIRGAGVGEQYF.

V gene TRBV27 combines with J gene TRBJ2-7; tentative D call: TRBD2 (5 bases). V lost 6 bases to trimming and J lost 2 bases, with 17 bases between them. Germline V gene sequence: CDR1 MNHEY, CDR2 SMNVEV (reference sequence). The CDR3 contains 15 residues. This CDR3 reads CASRKPGSGTYEQYF. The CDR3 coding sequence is TGTGCCAGCAGAAAACCGGGATCGGGGACCTACGAGCAGTACTTC.

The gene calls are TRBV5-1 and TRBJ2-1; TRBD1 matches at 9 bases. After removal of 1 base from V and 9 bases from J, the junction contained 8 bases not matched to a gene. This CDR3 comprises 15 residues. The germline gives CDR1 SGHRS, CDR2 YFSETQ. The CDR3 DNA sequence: TGCGCCAGCAGCTTGAGGCCCGGACAGGGGCCTGAGCAGTTCTTC. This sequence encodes CASSLRPGQGPEQFF.

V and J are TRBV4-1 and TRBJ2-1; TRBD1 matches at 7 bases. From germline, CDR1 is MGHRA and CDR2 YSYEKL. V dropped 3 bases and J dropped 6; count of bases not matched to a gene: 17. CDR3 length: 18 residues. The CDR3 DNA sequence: TGCGCCAGCAGCCACCACCCCCATTGGACAGGCCTCCGCAATGAGCAGTTCTTC. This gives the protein CASSHHPHWTGLRNEQFF.

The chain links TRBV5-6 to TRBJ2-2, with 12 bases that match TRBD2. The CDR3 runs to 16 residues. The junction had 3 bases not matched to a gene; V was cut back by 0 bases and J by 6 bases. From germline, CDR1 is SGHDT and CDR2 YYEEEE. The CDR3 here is CASSLVLAGGPGELFF. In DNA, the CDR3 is TGTGCCAGCAGCTTGGTGCTAGCGGGAGGGCCCGGGGAGCTGTTTTTT.

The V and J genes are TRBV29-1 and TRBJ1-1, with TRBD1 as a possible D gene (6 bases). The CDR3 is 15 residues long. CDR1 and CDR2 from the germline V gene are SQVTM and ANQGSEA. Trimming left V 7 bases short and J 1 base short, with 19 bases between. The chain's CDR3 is CSAGDPRRGNTEAFF. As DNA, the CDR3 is TGCAGCGCCGGAGATCCTCGCAGGGGGAACACTGAAGCTTTCTTT.

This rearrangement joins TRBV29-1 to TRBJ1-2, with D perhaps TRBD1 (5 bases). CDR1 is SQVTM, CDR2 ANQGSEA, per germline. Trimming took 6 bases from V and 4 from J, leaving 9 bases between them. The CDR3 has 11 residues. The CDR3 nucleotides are TGCAGCGTCCAGGGCGCCTATGGCTACACCTTC. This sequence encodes CSVQGAYGYTF.

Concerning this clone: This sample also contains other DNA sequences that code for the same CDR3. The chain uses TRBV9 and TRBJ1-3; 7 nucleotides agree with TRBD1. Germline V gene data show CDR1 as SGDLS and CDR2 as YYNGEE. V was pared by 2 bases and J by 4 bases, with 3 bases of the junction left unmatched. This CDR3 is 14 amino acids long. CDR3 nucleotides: TGTGCCAGCAGCGTCACAGGGGAGGGAAACACCATATATTTT. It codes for CASSVTGEGNTIYF.

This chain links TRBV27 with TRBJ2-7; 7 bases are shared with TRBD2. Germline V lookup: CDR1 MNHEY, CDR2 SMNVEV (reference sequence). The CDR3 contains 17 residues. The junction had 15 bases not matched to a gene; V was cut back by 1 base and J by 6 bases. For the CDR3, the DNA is TGTGCCAGCAGTTTATATATGGGGGGACTACCAGGGAGCGAGCAGTACTTC. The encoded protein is CASSLYMGGLPGSEQYF.

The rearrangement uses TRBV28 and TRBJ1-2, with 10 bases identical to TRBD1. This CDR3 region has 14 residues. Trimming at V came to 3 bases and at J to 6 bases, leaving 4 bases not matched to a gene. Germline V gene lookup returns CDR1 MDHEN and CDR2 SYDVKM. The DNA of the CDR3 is TGTGCCAGCAGTTTGCGACAGGGGGCCCATGGCTACACCTTC. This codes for CASSLRQGAHGYTF.

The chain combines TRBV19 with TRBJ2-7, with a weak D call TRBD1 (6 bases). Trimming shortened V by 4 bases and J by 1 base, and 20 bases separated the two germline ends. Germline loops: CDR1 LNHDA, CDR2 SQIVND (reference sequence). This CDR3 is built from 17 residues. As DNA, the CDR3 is TGTGCCAGTAGTAAGGAGATCGCAGGGGTCGGTTCCTACGAGCAGTACTTC. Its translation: CASSKEIAGVGSYEQYF.

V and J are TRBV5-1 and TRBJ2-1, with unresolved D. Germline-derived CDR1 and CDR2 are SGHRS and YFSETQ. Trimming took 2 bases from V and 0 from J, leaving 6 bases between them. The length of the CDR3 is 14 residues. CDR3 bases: TGCGCCAGCAGCTTACTCAACTCCTACAATGAGCAGTTCTTC. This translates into CASSLLNSYNEQFF.

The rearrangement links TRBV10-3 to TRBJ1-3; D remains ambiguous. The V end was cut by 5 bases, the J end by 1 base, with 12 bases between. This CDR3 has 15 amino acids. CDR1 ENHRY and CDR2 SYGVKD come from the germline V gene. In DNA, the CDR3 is TGTGCCATCAGTTTACACCAAACGTCTGGAAACACCATATATTTT. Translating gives CAISLHQTSGNTIYF.

This chain's CDR3 is CASSYAGGAPEAGELFF. In DNA, the CDR3 is TGTGCCAGCAGTTATGCAGGGGGCGCCCCAGAGGCCGGGGAGCTGTTTTTT. This chain joins TRBV27 and TRBJ2-2, with TRBD1 identical over 8 bases. The CDR3 spans 17 residues. Germline V gene lookup returns CDR1 MNHEY and CDR2 SMNVEV (reference sequence). Trimming took 4 bases from V and 6 from J; bases not matched to a gene: 13.

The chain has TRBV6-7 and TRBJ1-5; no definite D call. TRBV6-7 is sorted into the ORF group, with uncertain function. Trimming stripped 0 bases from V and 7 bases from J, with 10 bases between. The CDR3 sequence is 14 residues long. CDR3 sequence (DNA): TGTGCCAGCAGTTACTCGAGGTTATGGCAGCCCCAGCATTTT. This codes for CASSYSRLWQPQHF.

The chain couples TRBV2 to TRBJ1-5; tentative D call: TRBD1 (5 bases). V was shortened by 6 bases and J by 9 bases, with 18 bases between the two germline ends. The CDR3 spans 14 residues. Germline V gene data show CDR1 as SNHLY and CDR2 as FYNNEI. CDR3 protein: CASSPGGVPAPQHF. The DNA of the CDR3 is TGTGCCAGCAGCCCCGGGGGGGTACCTGCGCCCCAGCATTTT. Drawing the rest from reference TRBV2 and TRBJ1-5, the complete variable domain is EPEVTQTPSHQVTQMGQEVILRCVPISNHLYFYWYRQILGQKVEFLVSFYNNEISEKSEIFDDQFSVERPDGSNFTLKIRSTKLEDSAMYFCASSPGGVPAPQHFGDGTRLSIL.

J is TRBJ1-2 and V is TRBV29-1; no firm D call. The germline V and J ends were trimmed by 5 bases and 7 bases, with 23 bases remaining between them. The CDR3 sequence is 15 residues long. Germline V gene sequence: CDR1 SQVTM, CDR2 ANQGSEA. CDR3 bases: TGCAGCGTTTCTGAGAGTCCCCTCTTGGTTACTGGCTACACCTTC. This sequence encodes CSVSESPLLVTGYTF.

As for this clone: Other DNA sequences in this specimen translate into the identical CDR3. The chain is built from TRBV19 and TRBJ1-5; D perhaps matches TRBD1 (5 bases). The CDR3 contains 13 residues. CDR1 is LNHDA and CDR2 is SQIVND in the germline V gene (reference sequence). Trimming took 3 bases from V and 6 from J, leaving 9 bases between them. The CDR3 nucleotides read TGTGCCAGTAGTATCGGGGGTCCTCAGCCCCAGCATTTT. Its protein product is CASSIGGPQPQHF.

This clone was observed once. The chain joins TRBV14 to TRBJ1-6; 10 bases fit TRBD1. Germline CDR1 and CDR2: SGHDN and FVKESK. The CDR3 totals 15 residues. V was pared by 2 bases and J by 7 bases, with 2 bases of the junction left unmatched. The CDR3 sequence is CASSQLGQGNSPLHF. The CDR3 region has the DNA TGTGCCAGCAGCCAACTGGGACAGGGGAATTCACCCCTCCACTTT.

The DNA for the CDR3 is TGTGCTAGTGGTTTGGTCCGGGGGACAGGGGACCCCTCACCCCAGTACTTC. The encoded protein is CASGLVRGTGDPSPQYF. The chain links TRBV12-5 to TRBJ2-5, with 10 positions matching TRBD1. The germline V gene encodes CDR1 LGHNT and CDR2 FRNRAP. Losses at the gene ends were 0 bases for V and 9 bases for J; bases not matched to a gene: 13. This CDR3 is built from 17 residues.

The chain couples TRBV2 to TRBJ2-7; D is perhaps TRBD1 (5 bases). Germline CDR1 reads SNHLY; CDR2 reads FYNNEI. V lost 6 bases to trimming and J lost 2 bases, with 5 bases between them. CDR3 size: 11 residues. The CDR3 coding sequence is TGTGCCAGCAGGGACACCTACGAGCAGTACTTC. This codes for CASRDTYEQYF.